The rows below give T cell receptor beta chains drawn from one sample of a study of shared clonotypes between healthy human individuals. The table came from immunoSEQ multiplex PCR; TCRdb's copy has only in-frame clones and leaves some out. The data show about 2,200,000 clones, roughly 91% seen once. The specimen sequenced was naive CD8+ T cells from PBMCs. The source of these receptors is a man younger than 30 in good health. Some clones in this sample may be carry-over from other donors' samples. The CDR3 runs from the conserved cysteine through the conserved F or W. A D gene is named only where the DNA matches it firmly. Some rows have no size entry. The others give once, few or many, or a class for an expanded clone.

size | J | V | D | DNA | CDR3
NA | TRBJ1-2 | TRBV15 | NA | TGTGCCACCAGCAGTGTGGGGGAGGCTAACTATGGCTACACCTTC | CATSSVGEANYGYTF
NA | TRBJ1-1 | TRBV6-5 | NA | TGTGCCAGCAGTTACTCGATTGGGGGGGAAGGCACTGAAGCTTTCTTT | CASSYSIGGEGTEAFF
NA | TRBJ1-2 | TRBV7-9 | TRBD1 | TGTGCCAGCAGCCCTTGGGACAGGGTGAGGTATGGCTACACCTTC | CASSPWDRVRYGYTF
NA | TRBJ1-5 | TRBV10-3 | NA | TGTGCCATCAGTGGGGCCCCTCTCAATCAGCCCCAGCATTTT | CAISGAPLNQPQHF
NA | TRBJ2-4 | TRBV7-9 | NA | TGTGCCAGCAGCTTTCCGGGACCAAAAAACATTCAGTACTTC | CASSFPGPKNIQYF
NA | TRBJ1-2 | TRBV30 | TRBD1 | TGTGCCTGGTCAACCGGGACAGGGGGGACAAGCTATGGCTACACCTTC | CAWSTGTGGTSYGYTF
NA | TRBJ2-7 | TRBV5-4 | TRBD2 | TGTGCCAGCAGCCCAGGACTAGCGGGAGGTTACGAGCAGTACTTC | CASSPGLAGGYEQYF
NA | TRBJ2-7 | TRBV5-1 | TRBD1 | TGCGCCAGCAGCTTGGTGGTGACAAGACAGGGTCTATGCTACGAGCAGTACTTC | CASSLVVTRQGLCYEQYF
NA | TRBJ2-7 | TRBV19 | TRBD1 | TGTGCCAGTAGTTACAGGGGTAATTCCTACGAGCAGTACTTC | CASSYRGNSYEQYF
NA | TRBJ2-3 | TRBV6-4 | TRBD2 | TGTGCCAGCAGTGACTCATTGGGGAGGGGTACGCAGTATTTT | CASSDSLGRGTQYF
NA | TRBJ2-2 | TRBV10-2 | NA | TGCGCCAGCAGTGTGGAGGTTCCGATGGACCACACCGGGGAGCTGTTTTTT | CASSVEVPMDHTGELFF
once | TRBJ2-7 | TRBV27 | NA | TGTGCCAGCAGTCCCCGCAGGGGCCACTACGAGCAGTACTTC | CASSPRRGHYEQYF
NA | TRBJ2-1 | TRBV27 | NA | TGTGCCAGCAGTTTATCAATGCGCGGTGAGCAGTTCTTC | CASSLSMRGEQFF
NA | TRBJ2-7 | TRBV5-6 | TRBD2 | TGTGCCAGCAGCTATGGGACTGGCGGGAGCGAGCAGTACTTC | CASSYGTGGSEQYF
NA | TRBJ1-2 | TRBV9 | NA | TGTGCCAGCAGCCCATACAGGGAAGCGAACTATGGCTACACCTTC | CASSPYREANYGYTF
NA | TRBJ2-3 | TRBV7-9 | TRBD2 | TGTGCCAGCAGCTTTTTCCCCGGCTTAGCGGGAAGGGGGGATACGCAGTATTTT | CASSFFPGLAGRGDTQYF
NA | TRBJ1-1 | TRBV7-7 | NA | TGTGCCAGCAGCTTAAGTGAGAACACTGAAGCTTTCTTT | CASSLSENTEAFF
NA | TRBJ2-3 | TRBV5-1 | TRBD2 | TGCGCCAGCAGCTTAGCGGGAGCGAGCACAGATACGCAGTATTTT | CASSLAGASTDTQYF
NA | TRBJ2-6 | TRBV9 | TRBD1 | TGTGCCAGCAGTTGGGACAGGGAGCCCACAGAGGCCAACGTCCTGACTTTC | CASSWDREPTEANVLTF
once | TRBJ2-2 | TRBV7-8 | TRBD2 | TGTGCCAGCAGCTTTGGGCCGGGACTAGCGGGAATGTTGAACACCGGGGAGCTGTTTTTT | CASSFGPGLAGMLNTGELFF
NA | TRBJ2-2 | TRBV9 | NA | TGTGCCAGCAGCTCCCGGGACTTCCCCACCGGGGAGCTGTTTTTT | CASSSRDFPTGELFF
NA | TRBJ2-5 | TRBV7-2 | NA | TGTGCCAGCAGCACCCGACCCACCCTCCAAGAGACCCAGTACTTC | CASSTRPTLQETQYF
NA | TRBJ2-2 | TRBV9 | TRBD2 | TGTGCCAGCAGCGTAGATCGGGACAGGTACCCCGTAGGACTAGCGGGAGGGCCGGACGGGGAGCTGTTTTTT | CASSVDRDRYPVGLAGGPDGELFF
NA | TRBJ2-1 | TRBV7-9 | TRBD2 | TGTGCCAGCAGCTTAAGCGGGAGGGCCCTGTTCTTC | CASSLSGRALFF